The source of this T cell receptor beta chain is a study of blood T cells in healthy people across ages (dated by TCRdb to the mid-2010s). About the full investigation: In model experiments, template switching captured roughly one uniquely barcoded TCR beta cDNA molecule for every two T cells. Using deep sequencing normalized with unique cDNA molecular identifiers, the study measured how TCR beta repertoire diversity changes with age. Donors were grouped into four age groups: young (average roughly 15 years), middle-aged (roughly 40), aged (around 62) and long-lived (over 80). To avoid experimental bias, donors of different ages were distributed randomly across sequencing lanes. The study analyzed two additional independent replicas of 1 million unique cDNA reads from the same blood draw for two donors, one aged 18 to 29 and one aged 80 or older.

The donors were roughly 39 Caucasian individuals from Russia, aged 6 to 90 years, who were systemically healthy. Each donor gave around 9 milliliters of peripheral blood, collected into EDTA-treated Vacutainer tubes. Ficoll-Paque density-gradient centrifugation was used to isolate PBMCs, with at least 6.5 million obtained per sample. Trizol reagent was used to extract total RNA from PBMCs, with at least 5.5 micrograms per sample. For every donor, flow cytometry on a PBMC aliquot measured the percentage of naive CD45RAhigh/CD27high T cells. The CDR3 holds 17 amino acids from the cysteine to the phenylalanine. Here the CDR3 DNA is all that survives: 51 bases in frame from base 1. CDR1 is given as MNHNS and CDR2 as SASEGT, both from the germline V gene. As for this clonotype: No antigen is known for it. Base qualities are not provided; no much larger clone lies one nucleotide away.

The method was 5' RACE. TCRdb names Illumina HiSeq 2500 as the instrument used. A second 7 to 11 cycle PCR used a sample-barcoded 5' primer and a J-beta primer mix. A template-switch 5' adaptor carrying 12 random nucleotides introduced a unique molecular identifier onto each TCR beta cDNA molecule. Each sample yielded at least 2.5 million CDR3-containing paired-end reads. First-strand cDNA synthesis was performed from all RNA using the Mint cDNA synthesis kit, with priming by a TRBC-specific oligonucleotide. All cDNA was treated with uracil-DNA glycosylase and then went through a first 18-cycle PCR with the universal primers M1SS and BC2_uni_R. Processing in the source paper ran as follows. Each sample was normalized by randomly selecting 1 million high-quality reads, each carrying a distinct molecular identifier. Instead of being binned into consensus sequences, reads that shared molecular identifiers were thrown out. MiTCR, with a Q25 quality threshold and the strictest error-elimination algorithm, was used for CDR3 identification, clonotype clustering and error correction. A nonparametric unseen species model with Euler transformation was used to estimate a lower bound on total TCR beta diversity. TCRdb reprocessed the public reads (quality trimming at Q25 with fastp, clone calling with MiXCR) and kept in-frame beta chains. Identical CDR3 proteins give one entry, which carries the most common genes and DNA. The V and J calls reflect TCRdb's pipeline rather than the authors' work. This sample lists 660,000 or so distinct CDR3 sequences; roughly 58% were detected once. The ten largest make up around 37% of the sample.

Results and caveats for the whole study, not just this receptor: A strong correlation was found between observed TCR beta diversity and the percentage of naive T cells measured by flow cytometry. Conclusive comparison of naive and antigen-experienced compartments was prevented by the profiling of bulk unsorted PBMCs. Estimates of total diversity from one million sequenced T cells were regarded as lower bounds and underestimates. Observed TCR beta diversity per million T cells fell roughly linearly with age, and a significant reduction was already apparent by age around 40. Compared with the aged group, more naive CD4+ T cells, fewer expanded clones and increased TCR diversity were shown by the long-lived group, suggesting age selection. Donor CMV infection status was unknown, potentially confounding age-related changes in expanded clonotypes.

The sample was blood. This sequence originates from a man in his fifties or sixties in good health. The rearranged segments are TRBV6-1 and TRBJ2-7; 14 bases in between match TRBD2. Gene TRBJ2-5 matches the end of the DNA better, so the J call may be wrong. The CDR3 region has the sequence CASSEAGTSGGLGTQYF. At the DNA level, the sequence is TGTGCCAGCAGTGAAGCCGGGACTAGCGGGGGCCTCGGGACCCAGTACTTC.